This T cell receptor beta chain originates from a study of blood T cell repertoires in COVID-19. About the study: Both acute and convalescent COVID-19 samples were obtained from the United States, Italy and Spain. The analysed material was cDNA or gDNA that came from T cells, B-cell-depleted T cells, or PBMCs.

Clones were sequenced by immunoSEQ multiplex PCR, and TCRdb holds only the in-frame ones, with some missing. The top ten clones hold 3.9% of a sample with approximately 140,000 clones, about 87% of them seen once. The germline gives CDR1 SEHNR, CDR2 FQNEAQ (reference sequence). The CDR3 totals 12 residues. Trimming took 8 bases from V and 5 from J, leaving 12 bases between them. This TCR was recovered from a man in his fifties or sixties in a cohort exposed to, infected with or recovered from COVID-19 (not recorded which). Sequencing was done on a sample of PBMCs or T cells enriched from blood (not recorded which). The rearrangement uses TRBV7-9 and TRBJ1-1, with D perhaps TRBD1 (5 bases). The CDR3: CASPGGRTEAFF. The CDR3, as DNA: TGTGCCAGCCCCGGGGGACGGACTGAAGCTTTCTTT.